This T cell receptor beta chain comes out of a study of OX40 agonist ivuxolimab in advanced cancers. As to this clone: As yet, its antigen is unknown.

The germline V and J ends were trimmed by 7 bases and 0 bases, with 16 bases remaining between them. From germline, CDR1 is MDHEN and CDR2 SYDVKM. The CDR3 totals 15 residues. Libraries were prepared by immunoSEQ multiplex PCR; TCRdb keeps only in-frame clonotypes and omits some of them. The repertoire holds under 70,000 clones, with more than 80% as singletons. Study outcomes and limitations: More expanded clones were seen, on average, in CD8+ T cells than in CD4+.

The receptor was derived from an adult with an advanced solid tumor such as melanoma, head and neck, liver or kidney cancer. The V call is TRBV28, the J call TRBJ2-7; D call uncertain. Sequences were derived from CD4+ or CD8+ T cells sorted from blood, sampled in a trial of the OX40 agonist ivuxolimab. CDR3 sequence reads: CASTTIRTASYEQYF. The CDR3 DNA follows: TGTGCCAGCACCACAATCCGGACGGCCTCCTACGAGCAGTACTTC.